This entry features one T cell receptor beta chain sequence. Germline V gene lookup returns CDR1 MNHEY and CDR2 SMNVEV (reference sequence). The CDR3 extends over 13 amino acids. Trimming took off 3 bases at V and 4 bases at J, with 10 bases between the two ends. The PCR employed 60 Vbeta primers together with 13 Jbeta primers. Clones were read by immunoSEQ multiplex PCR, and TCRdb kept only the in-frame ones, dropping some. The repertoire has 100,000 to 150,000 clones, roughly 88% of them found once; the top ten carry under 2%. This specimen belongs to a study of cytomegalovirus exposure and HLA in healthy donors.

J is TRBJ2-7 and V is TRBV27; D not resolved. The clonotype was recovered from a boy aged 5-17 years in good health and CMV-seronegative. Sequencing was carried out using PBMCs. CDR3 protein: CASSFGPSYEQYF. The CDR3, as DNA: TGTGCCAGCAGTTTTGGGCCCTCATACGAGCAGTACTTC.